These 25 T cell receptor beta chains came from one sample sequenced in a study of Tregs in tolerant kidney transplant recipients. The protocol was immunoSEQ multiplex PCR, while the TCRdb copy is restricted to in-frame clones and leaves out a portion. The sample's table shows around 15,000 clones. The nonmyeloablative bone marrow transplants came from related graft donors, with transient mixed chimerism. The material sequenced was CD4+ T cells from blood (PBMCs), taken 12 months after the transplant. Receptors were obtained from a human patient who received a combined kidney and bone marrow transplant. Some T cells may arise from the graft donor.

Remarks on this clone: The read ends 3 residues early relative to the CDR3; the germline J gene fills the gap. The chain uses TRBV20-1 and TRBJ2-1, with 8 bases lining up with TRBD1. The CDR3 covers 12 residues. V shed 6 bases and J 9 bases; nucleotides not matched to a gene: 7. In germline, CDR1 is DFQATT, CDR2 SNEGSKA (reference sequence). CDR3 sequence: CSAQGQAPEQFF. The CDR3 DNA, read in part, is TGCAGTGCACAGGGACAGGCTCCTGAG.

Worth noting for this clone: The CDR3 is cut off 3 residues early in the read; its end comes from the germline J gene. V gene TRBV2 combines with J gene TRBJ1-3; D may be TRBD1 (5 bases). The CDR3 totals 15 residues. The V end lost 6 bases, the J end lost 2 bases, and 14 bases lay between the germline ends. Germline CDR1 is SNHLY and CDR2 is FYNNEI. Partial CDR3 DNA: TGTGCCAGCAGCAGAGACAGCGCAACTGGAAACACC. Residues: CASSRDSATGNT. The CDR3 as a whole reads CASSRDSATGNTIYF.

About this clone itself: The DNA ends 3 residues before the CDR3 does, and the rest of the CDR3 is filled in from the germline J gene. This chain links TRBV19 with TRBJ2-7; 8 bases map to TRBD1. The trim removed 5 bases at V and 4 bases at J, leaving 7 bases unmatched. CDR1 LNHDA and CDR2 SQIVND come from the germline V gene (reference sequence). The CDR3 length is 14 residues. The covered CDR3 bases are TGTGCCAGTAGTGGCTCAGGGGGCAGGTACGAG. Translating gives CASSGSGGRYE. The entire CDR3 protein reads CASSGSGGRYEQYF.

In regard to this clone: Coverage ceases 3 residues before the CDR3 finishes, and the germline J gene fills in the end. The V and J genes are TRBV18 and TRBJ2-7, with 7 bases matching TRBD1. V was pared by 6 bases and J by 5 bases, with 13 bases of the junction left unmatched. The CDR3 is made up of 15 amino acids. In germline, CDR1 is KGHSH, CDR2 LQKENI. The covered CDR3 bases are TGTGCCAGCTCCCCCCTGACAGGGTTAAAGAACGAG. Encoded protein: CASSPLTGLKNE. The entire CDR3 protein is CASSPLTGLKNEQYF.

Details on this clone: The CDR3 end falls 3 residues outside the read, so it is completed with the germline J gene. The V and J genes are TRBV19 and TRBJ1-2; 7 bases match TRBD1. V lost 6 bases, J lost 6 bases, and 16 bases stayed unmatched. This CDR3 has 16 residues. CDR1 and CDR2 (germline): LNHDA, SQIVND (reference sequence). The covered CDR3 bases are TGTGCCAGTAGGTTGACAGGGCTAAACCTATATCATGGC. Its protein is CASRLTGLNLYHG. The complete CDR3 sequence is CASRLTGLNLYHGYTF.

The CDR3 protein is CSAEQGLAYGYTF. Partial CDR3 DNA: TGCAGCGCCGAGCAGGGTCTGGCCTATGGC. The chain is built from TRBV29-1 and TRBJ1-2; the D gene is possibly TRBD1 (5 bases). The read terminates 3 residues ahead of where the CDR3 ends, so the germline J gene completes it. There are 13 residues in the CDR3. V was cut by 7 bases and J by 4 bases, with 16 bases left in between. The germline V gene has CDR1 SQVTM and CDR2 ANQGSEA.

In regard to this clone: The read ends 3 residues shy of where the CDR3 ends; the end is completed using the germline J gene. The chain uses TRBV18 and TRBJ1-1; 7 nucleotides agree with TRBD1. Germline CDR1 reads KGHSH; CDR2 reads LQKENI. The CDR3 extends over 13 amino acids. The CDR3 spells CASSRQGLREAFF. Partial CDR3 DNA: TGTGCCAGCTCAAGACAGGGTCTGAGGGAA.

Measured by frequency, this clone is medium-sized. The CDR3 is cut off 3 residues early in the read; its end comes from the germline J gene. V is TRBV4-2 and J is TRBJ1-4, with 7 bases aligning to TRBD1. Germline values: CDR1 LGHNA, CDR2 YNFKEQ. After removal of 4 bases from V and 0 bases from J, the junction contained 8 bases not matched to a gene. This CDR3 region has 17 residues. CDR3 DNA (partial): TGTGCCAGCAGCCGACAGGGTTCCCCCGCAACTAATGAAAAA. Encoded protein: CASSRQGSPATNEK. The whole CDR3 protein reads CASSRQGSPATNEKLFF.

About this clone: An end of the junction differs from the germline gene, which may be a read error. The read falls 3 residues short of the CDR3 end, and the missing part is taken from the germline J gene. The genes are TRBV4-2 and TRBJ2-3, with 9 bases that match TRBD1. There are 17 residues in the CDR3. The germline gives CDR1 LGHNA, CDR2 YNFKEQ. The sequenced part of the CDR3 DNA is TGCGCCAGCAGTCGGTGGGCGGGGACAGGGATCACAGATACG. Protein sequence: CASSRWAGTGITDT. The whole CDR3 protein reads CASSRWAGTGITDTQYF.

Regarding this clone: The CDR3 end falls 3 residues outside the read, so it is completed with the germline J gene. The rearrangement links TRBV3-1 (or the pseudogene TRBV3-2) to TRBJ1-2; tentative D call: TRBD1 (6 bases). The CDR3 covers 15 residues. CDR1 is LGHDT, CDR2 YNNKEL, per germline (reference sequence). The sequenced CDR3 bases are TGTGCCAGCAGCCAAGGGCCAGGGGCCCCAGGGGGC. This translates into CASSQGPGAPGG. The whole CDR3 is CASSQGPGAPGGYTF.

A note on this clone: From the germline J gene comes the end of the CDR3, since the read stops 3 residues before it. The J gene is TRBJ2-1, the V gene TRBV29-1, with TRBD2 as a possible D gene (5 bases). CDR1 SQVTM and CDR2 ANQGSEA come from the germline V gene. Trimming removed 2 bases at V and 5 bases at J, with 13 bases between. The CDR3 runs to 14 residues. The part of the CDR3 DNA that was read is TGCAGCGTTGAACTTAGCGTAAAGAACAATGAG. Its protein is CSVELSVKNNE. The complete CDR3 sequence is CSVELSVKNNEQFF.

About this clone itself: The sequenced fragment ends 3 residues before the CDR3 boundary, so the rest is inferred from the germline J gene. This chain connects TRBV7-6 to TRBJ2-5; 8 nucleotides align to TRBD1. CDR3 length: 14 residues. The junction had 0 bases not matched to a gene; V was cut back by 2 bases and J by 1 base. Germline values: CDR1 SGHVS, CDR2 FNYEAQ. CDR3 residues: CASSLTGGQETQYF. The CDR3 DNA, read in part, is TGTGCCAGCAGCTTAACAGGGGGCCAAGAGACC.

The CDR3 sequence: CASSSQDLHRYEQYF. The CDR3 DNA, read in part, is TGTGCCAGCAGCTCACAGGACCTTCATCGCTACGAG. The V call is TRBV11-1, the J call TRBJ2-7, with a weak D call TRBD1 (5 bases). The CDR3 end is not reached by the read, which stops 3 residues before it; the germline J gene fills it in. The germline V gene encodes CDR1 SGHAT and CDR2 FQDESV (reference sequence). The CDR3 is 15 residues long. V dropped 4 bases and J dropped 3 bases, with 16 bases sitting between them.

Remarks on this clone: The sequenced fragment ends 3 residues before the CDR3 boundary, so the rest is inferred from the germline J gene. The chain is built from TRBV20-1 and TRBJ2-2; 8 positions agree with TRBD2. CDR1 is DFQATT, CDR2 SNEGSKA, per germline (reference sequence). This CDR3 has 16 amino acids. After removal of 0 bases from V and 3 bases from J, the junction contained 6 bases not matched to a gene. CDR3 DNA, as far as it was read: TGCAGTGCTAGAGACCAGCGGGAGCGGGACACCGGGGAG. Translating it yields CSARDQRERDTGE. From start to end, the CDR3 is CSARDQRERDTGELFF.

A remark on this clone: The DNA ends 3 residues before the CDR3 does, and the rest of the CDR3 is filled in from the germline J gene. The rearrangement links TRBV18 to TRBJ1-4, with D uncertain. Germline CDR1 KGHSH, CDR2 LQKENI. This CDR3 contains 15 residues. V was cut by 6 bases and J by 4 bases, with 15 bases left in between. CDR3 DNA (partial): TGTGCCAGCTCCCACGACCCGAAGGGTAATGAAAAA. Its protein is CASSHDPKGNEK. The complete CDR3 reads CASSHDPKGNEKLFF.

As for this clone: The CDR3 is cut off 3 residues early in the read; its end comes from the germline J gene. The J gene is TRBJ2-1, the V gene TRBV2; no clear D gene. The CDR3 has 15 residues. V shed 8 bases and J shed 0 bases, with 14 bases lying between them. CDR1 is SNHLY, CDR2 FYNNEI, per germline. CDR3 DNA, as far as it was read: TGTGCCAGCCTTTATCTAGATACCTCCTACAATGAG. Encoded protein: CASLYLDTSYNE. The CDR3 in full is CASLYLDTSYNEQFF.

Concerning this clone: The read comes to an end 3 residues before the CDR3 does, leaving the germline J gene to fill in the end. This chain connects TRBV6-1 to TRBJ1-1; 8 nucleotides match TRBD1. Germline V gives CDR1 MNHNS, CDR2 SASEGT. V trimming: 5 bases; J trimming: 5 bases; junction bases outside the gene matches: 22. The CDR3 totals 19 residues. CDR3 bases read: TGTGCCAGCAGTCAAGGACAGGGTTGGCTGAATCTGGCGAGAACTGAA. It is translated as CASSQGQGWLNLARTE. The whole CDR3 sequence reads CASSQGQGWLNLARTEAFF.

Concerning this clone: The read finishes 3 residues shy of the CDR3 end, and the germline J gene is used to complete it. V and J are TRBV7-3 and TRBJ2-1; tentatively, D is TRBD2 (6 bases). Germline values: CDR1 SGHTA, CDR2 FQGTGA. The CDR3 spans 18 residues. The V gene lost 4 bases and the J gene lost 5 bases, with 24 bases spanning the gap. The CDR3 region is CASSSSTGPWGVDNEQFF. The covered CDR3 bases are TGTGCCAGCAGCTCCTCGACGGGGCCCTGGGGGGTAGACAATGAG.

As for this clone: With the read ending 3 residues before the CDR3 end, the germline J gene is used to fill in that end. The gene calls are TRBV7-9 and TRBJ1-1; D gene ambiguous. Trimming took off 3 bases at V and 1 base at J, with 6 bases between the two ends. This CDR3 spans 13 amino acids. Germline V gene lookup returns CDR1 SEHNR and CDR2 FQNEAQ (reference sequence). This chain's CDR3 is CASSFAGNTEAFF. CDR3 bases read: TGTGCCAGCAGCTTCGCGGGGAACACTGAA.

A note on this clone: The CDR3 end falls 3 residues outside the read, so it is completed with the germline J gene. This chain uses TRBV10-3 with TRBJ1-6, with TRBD1 identical over 7 bases. V shed 1 base, J shed 5 bases, and the junction held 8 bases outside the gene matches. CDR1 and CDR2 from the germline V gene are ENHRY and SYGVKD. The CDR3 runs to 17 residues. Here the CDR3 reads CAISELGWTGNNSPLHF. The sequenced CDR3 bases are TGTGCCATCAGTGAGTTGGGTTGGACAGGAAATAATTCACCC.

Worth noting for this clone: Read sequence stops 3 residues before the CDR3 end, and the germline J gene provides the missing end. Distinct nucleotide sequences in the sample also encode this CDR3. The J gene is TRBJ2-2, the V gene TRBV19, with a weak D call TRBD2 (7 bases). Trimming shortened V by 7 bases and J by 2 bases, and 11 bases separated the two germline ends. The CDR3 is 14 amino acids. Per the germline V gene, CDR1 is LNHDA and CDR2 is SQIVND (reference sequence). Incomplete CDR3 DNA: TGTGCCAGTAAGGGGGGGCGCAACACCGGGGAG. This translates into CASKGGRNTGE. The full CDR3 reads CASKGGRNTGELFF.

Concerning this clone: The missing CDR3 end, 3 residues past where the read stops, is filled in from the germline J gene. This chain joins TRBV7-9 and TRBJ2-7; 10 positions agree with TRBD2. V lost 6 bases to trimming and J lost 0 bases; unmatched junction nucleotides: 5. From germline, CDR1 is SEHNR and CDR2 FQNEAQ (reference sequence). The CDR3 is 15 residues long. CDR3 DNA (partial): TGTGCCAGCAGGCCCACTAGCGGGACCTCCTACGAG. Protein sequence: CASRPTSGTSYE. The complete CDR3 protein is CASRPTSGTSYEQYF.

For this clone: Coverage ceases 3 residues before the CDR3 finishes, and the germline J gene fills in the end. The chain has TRBV7-2 and TRBJ2-2, with D possibly TRBD2 on 6 matching bases. V dropped 5 bases and J dropped 1 base, with 11 bases sitting between them. The CDR3 runs 15 residues. CDR1 is SGHTA, CDR2 FQGNSA, per germline. CDR3 DNA (partial): TGTGCCAGCAGCGCCCGGGGGAAGAACACCGGGGAG. The encoded protein is CASSARGKNTGE. The full CDR3 reads CASSARGKNTGELFF.

Points on this clone: The read comes to an end 3 residues before the CDR3 does, leaving the germline J gene to fill in the end. The chain has TRBV2 and TRBJ1-3; 7 bases are shared with TRBD1. Germline assignment: CDR1 SNHLY and CDR2 FYNNEI. The CDR3 is 14 amino acids. The J segment lost 0 bases and the V segment lost 8 bases, leaving 4 bases of the junction unmatched. CDR3 amino acids: CASARDSSGNTIYF. The CDR3 bases that were read are TGTGCCAGCGCCCGGGACAGCTCTGGAAACACC.

CDR3 sequence: CASSSETDTQYF. The DNA read from the CDR3 is TGTGCCAGCAGCTCAGAGACAGATACG. The rearrangement joins TRBV7-2 to TRBJ2-3; unclear D gene. The observed sequence ends 3 residues before the CDR3 terminus, with the missing tail filled in from the germline J gene. The CDR3 consists of 12 residues. Germline V gene lookup returns CDR1 SGHTA and CDR2 FQGNSA. Trimming stripped 4 bases from V and 3 bases from J, with 5 bases between.